The entry that follows covers one T cell receptor beta chain sequence. The CDR3 is made up of 14 amino acids. V was shortened by 5 bases and J by 3 bases, with 12 bases between the two germline ends. Per the germline V gene, CDR1 is MNHNY and CDR2 is SVGAGI (reference sequence). Sequenced by immunoSEQ multiplex PCR; TCRdb stores in-frame clones only, minus some. The data contain roughly 74,000 clones, 94% of them singletons. These data are taken from a study of control samples from healthy donors and cancer patients. The chain employs TRBV6-6 and TRBJ2-3; TRBD1 might be the D (8 bases). The source is a woman under 30 in good health. Sequenced sample: blood. The CDR3 DNA reads as TGTGCCAGCAGTGCACAGGGGGGGACAGATACGCAGTATTTT. Encoded protein: CASSAQGGTDTQYF.